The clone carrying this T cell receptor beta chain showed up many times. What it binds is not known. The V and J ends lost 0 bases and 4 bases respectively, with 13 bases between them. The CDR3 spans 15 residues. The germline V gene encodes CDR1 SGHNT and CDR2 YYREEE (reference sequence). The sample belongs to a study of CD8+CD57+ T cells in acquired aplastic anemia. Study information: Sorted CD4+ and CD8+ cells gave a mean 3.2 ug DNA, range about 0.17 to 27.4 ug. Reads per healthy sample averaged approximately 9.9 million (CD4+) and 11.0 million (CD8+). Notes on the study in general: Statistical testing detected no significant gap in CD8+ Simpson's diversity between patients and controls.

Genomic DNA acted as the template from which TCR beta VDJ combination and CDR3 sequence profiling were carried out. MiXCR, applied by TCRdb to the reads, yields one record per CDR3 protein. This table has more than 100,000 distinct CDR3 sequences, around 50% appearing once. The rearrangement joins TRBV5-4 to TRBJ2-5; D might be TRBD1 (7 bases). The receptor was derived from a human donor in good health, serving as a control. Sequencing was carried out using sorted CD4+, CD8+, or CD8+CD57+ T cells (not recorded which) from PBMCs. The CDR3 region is CASSLVAGGRETQYF. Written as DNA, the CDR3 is TGTGCCAGCAGCTTGGTGGCAGGGGGGCGAGAGACCCAGTACTTC.